The 8 T cell receptor beta chains in this list originate from one sample, sequenced in a study of blood T cells in healthy people across ages. It was with a sample-barcoded 5' primer and a J-beta primer mix that a second PCR of about 6 to 11 cycles was run. One entry per CDR3 protein, called by TCRdb with MiXCR from the 5' RACE reads. The sample yields 1.4 million or so distinct CDR3 sequences, 42% seen once. Sample: blood. These receptors were collected from a woman aged 18-29 years in good health.

V gene TRBV7-2 combines with J gene TRBJ2-2; TRBD1 agrees at 7 bases. Germline V CDR1 and CDR2: SGHTA, FQGNSA. There are 11 residues in the CDR3. Germline trimming cut 1 base from V and 15 bases from J; bases unmatched to any gene: 2. The CDR3 bases are TGTGCCAGCAGCTTAGGACAGGGAATGTTTTTT. It translates to CASSLGQGMFF.

V usage is TRBV12-3 or TRBV12-4 and J usage is TRBJ2-5; 8 nucleotides line up with TRBD1. The J call is in doubt because the DNA end fits TRBJ2-7 better. This CDR3 region has 14 residues. The CDR3 nucleotides are TGTGCCAGCAGTTCCCGCAGGGGGCTGGGCGAGCAGTACTTC. Its translation: CASSSRRGLGEQYF.

The J gene is TRBJ2-5, the V gene TRBV24-1; 7 nucleotides match TRBD2. The tail of the sequence fits TRBJ2-1 better, so the J call may be wrong. The V gene's germline CDR1 is KGHDR and CDR2 SFDVKD. The CDR3 covers 16 residues. The CDR3 DNA follows: TGTGCCACCAGTGAACCTAGCGGAGAGAGTCAAGAGACCCAGTTCTTC. Amino acid sequence: CATSEPSGESQETQFF.

The DNA of the CDR3 is TGTGCCAGCAGTTACAGACTAGCGGGGGACCTCACAGATACGCAGTATTTT. Translated: CASSYRLAGDLTDTQYF. The J gene is TRBJ2-3, the V gene TRBV6-2 or TRBV6-3; 12 nucleotides line up with TRBD2. Germline CDR1 reads MNHEY; CDR2 reads SVGEGT. The CDR3 is 17 amino acids. The ends lost 2 bases at V and 2 bases at J; junction bases unmatched: 5.

The chain combines TRBV5-5 with TRBJ1-5; 8 nucleotides agree with TRBD1. Germline CDR1 is SGHKS and CDR2 is YYEKEE (reference sequence). V shed 5 bases, J shed 1 base, and the junction held 5 bases outside the gene matches. The CDR3 extends over 15 amino acids. The CDR3 sequence is CASRAGGISNQPQHF. The CDR3 bases are TGTGCCAGCAGAGCAGGGGGCATCAGCAATCAGCCCCAGCATTTT.

J is TRBJ1-2 and V is TRBV4-3, with D possibly TRBD1 on 5 matching bases. The CDR3 contains 13 residues. Germline V gene lookup returns CDR1 LGHNA and CDR2 YSLEER. Trimming stripped 4 bases from V and 6 bases from J, with 12 bases between. As DNA, the CDR3 is TGCGCCAGCAGCCTCAACGGGGGGAATGGCTACACCTTC. This encodes CASSLNGGNGYTF.

This clonotype occurred a few times. This rearrangement joins TRBV21-1 to TRBJ2-7; TRBD1, the D gene given by the table, was not confirmed from the DNA. TRBV21-1 is a known pseudogene. The CDR3 sequence is 14 residues long. CDR3 sequence: CASTQGALTYEQYF. The CDR3 nucleotides are TGTGCCAGCACCCAGGGGGCCCTCACCTACGAGCAGTACTTC.

The V call is TRBV5-1, the J call TRBJ2-5; a weak D match, TRBD2 (5 bases). V shed 4 bases and J shed 3 bases, with 10 bases lying between them. Germline V gene lookup returns CDR1 SGHRS and CDR2 YFSETQ. The CDR3 totals 13 residues. The CDR3 DNA is TGCGCCAGCAGCGCGGGCGTCGAAGAGACCCAGTACTTC. Protein product: CASSAGVEETQYF.